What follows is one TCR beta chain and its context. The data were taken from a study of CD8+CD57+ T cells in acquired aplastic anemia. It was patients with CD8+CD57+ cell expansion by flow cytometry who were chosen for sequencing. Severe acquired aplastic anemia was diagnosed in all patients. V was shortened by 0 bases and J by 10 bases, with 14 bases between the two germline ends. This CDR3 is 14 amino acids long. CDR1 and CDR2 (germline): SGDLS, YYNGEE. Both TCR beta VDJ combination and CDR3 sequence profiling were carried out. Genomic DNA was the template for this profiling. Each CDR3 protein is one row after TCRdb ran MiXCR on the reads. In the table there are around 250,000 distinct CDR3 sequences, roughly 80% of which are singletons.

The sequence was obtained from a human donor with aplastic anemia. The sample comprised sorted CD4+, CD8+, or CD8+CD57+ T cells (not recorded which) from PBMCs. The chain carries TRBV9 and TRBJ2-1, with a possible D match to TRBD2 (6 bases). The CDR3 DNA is TGTGCCAGCAGCGTAGATGGGAGGAGGGCCGAGCAGTTCTTC. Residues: CASSVDGRRAEQFF.